The sequence of this TCR beta chain was determined in a study of metastatic and nonmetastatic thyroid tumors. Authors' processing steps: A classifier of distant metastasis in papillary thyroid cancer was built from CDR3 differences (across clinicopathological groups). TCRdb re-processed the PCR reads through MiXCR. The V and J calls shown here were made by TCRdb, not taken from the authors' results. The data contain 15,000 or so clones, almost 30% of them singletons. The germline V and J ends were trimmed by 7 bases and 6 bases, with 27 bases remaining between them. The germline gives CDR1 SNHLY, CDR2 FYNNEI. The CDR3 is made up of 17 amino acids. There were no patients who had received any treatment before thyroid surgery.

The sample was blood. The chain joins TRBV2 to TRBJ1-2; possible D gene TRBD1, 6 bases. The TCR comes from a female donor with papillary thyroid cancer or a benign thyroid nodule (not recorded which). Some clones in this sample may be carry-over from other donors' samples. This CDR3 is CASTDSSPGTSFHGYTF. In nucleotides, the CDR3 is TGTGCCAGCACTGACTCTAGCCCCGGGACATCCTTTCATGGCTACACCTTC. Drawing the rest from reference TRBV2 and TRBJ1-2, the complete variable domain is EPEVTQTPSHQVTQMGQEVILRCVPISNHLYFYWYRQILGQKVEFLVSFYNNEISEKSEIFDDQFSVERPDGSNFTLKIRSTKLEDSAMYFCASTDSSPGTSFHGYTFGSGTRLTVV.